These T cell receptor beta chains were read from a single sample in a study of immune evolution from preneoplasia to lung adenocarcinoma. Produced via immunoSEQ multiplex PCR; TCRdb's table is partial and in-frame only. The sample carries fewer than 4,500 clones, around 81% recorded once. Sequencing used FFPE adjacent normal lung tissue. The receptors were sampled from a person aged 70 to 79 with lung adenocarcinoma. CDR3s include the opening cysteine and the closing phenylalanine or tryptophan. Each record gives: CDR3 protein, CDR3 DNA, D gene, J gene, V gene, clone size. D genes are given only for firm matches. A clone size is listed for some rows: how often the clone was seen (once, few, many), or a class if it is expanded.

cdr3_aa: CASSLIGETLWYEQYF; cdr3_nt: TGTGCCAGCAGCTTAATTGGGGAGACTCTTTGGTACGAGCAGTACTTC; d_call: .; j_call: TRBJ2-7; v_call: TRBV11-2; clone_size: .
cdr3_aa: CASSLVAGGDEQFF; cdr3_nt: TGTGCCAGCAGCTTAGTCGCAGGGGGGGATGAGCAGTTCTTC; d_call: .; j_call: TRBJ2-1; v_call: TRBV7-2; clone_size: .
cdr3_aa: CASSLWGGRAYEQYF; cdr3_nt: TGCGCCAGCAGCTTGTGGGGCGGGAGGGCCTACGAGCAGTACTTC; d_call: TRBD2; j_call: TRBJ2-7; v_call: TRBV5-1; clone_size: .
cdr3_aa: CASTDRGFVDTEAFF; cdr3_nt: TGTGCCAGTACGGACAGGGGGTTTGTCGACACTGAAGCTTTCTTT; d_call: TRBD1; j_call: TRBJ1-1; v_call: TRBV19; clone_size: once
cdr3_aa: CASSYGQDVGTEAFF; cdr3_nt: TGTGCCAGCAGTTACGGTCAGGACGTTGGCACTGAAGCTTTCTTT; d_call: .; j_call: TRBJ1-1; v_call: TRBV6-6; clone_size: .
cdr3_aa: CASSQDRRGTEQYF; cdr3_nt: TGCGCCAGCAGCCAAGATCGGCGGGGCACCGAGCAGTACTTC; d_call: .; j_call: TRBJ2-7; v_call: TRBV4-1; clone_size: .
cdr3_aa: CASSYRTGSTDTQYF; cdr3_nt: TGTGCCAGCAGCTACCGGACAGGTAGCACAGATACGCAGTATTTT; d_call: TRBD1; j_call: TRBJ2-3; v_call: TRBV7-2; clone_size: .
cdr3_aa: CASSIIETGAYGYTF; cdr3_nt: TGTGCCAGTAGTATAATCGAGACAGGGGCTTATGGCTACACCTTC; d_call: TRBD1; j_call: TRBJ1-2; v_call: TRBV19; clone_size: .
cdr3_aa: CASSPTSKNNEQFF; cdr3_nt: TGTGCCAGCAGCCCCACTTCAAAAAACAATGAGCAGTTCTTC; d_call: .; j_call: TRBJ2-1; v_call: TRBV7-9; clone_size: .
cdr3_aa: CASSRDPLGYEQYF; cdr3_nt: TGTGCCAGCAGCCGGGACCCCCTGGGCTACGAGCAGTACTTC; d_call: .; j_call: TRBJ2-7; v_call: TRBV28; clone_size: .
cdr3_aa: CASRGTGRYTGELFF; cdr3_nt: TGTGCCAGCAGAGGGACAGGCCGTTACACCGGGGAGCTGTTTTTT; d_call: TRBD1; j_call: TRBJ2-2; v_call: TRBV5-6; clone_size: once
cdr3_aa: CSVESPSGRNYNEQFF; cdr3_nt: TGCAGCGTTGAGAGCCCCAGCGGGAGAAATTACAATGAGCAGTTCTTC; d_call: TRBD2; j_call: TRBJ2-1; v_call: TRBV29-1; clone_size: large
cdr3_aa: CAISDEGDYGYTF; cdr3_nt: TGTGCCATCAGTGACGAAGGGGACTATGGCTACACCTTC; d_call: .; j_call: TRBJ1-2; v_call: TRBV10-3; clone_size: few
cdr3_aa: CASGLPALSGELFF; cdr3_nt: TGTGCTAGTGGTTTGCCGGCTTTAAGTGGGGAGCTGTTTTTT; d_call: .; j_call: TRBJ2-2; v_call: TRBV12-5; clone_size: .
cdr3_aa: CASSELVASNYGYTF; cdr3_nt: TGCGCCAGCAGTGAGTTGGTAGCCTCTAACTATGGCTACACCTTC; d_call: .; j_call: TRBJ1-2; v_call: TRBV10-2; clone_size: few
cdr3_aa: CASSSDDEQFF; cdr3_nt: TGTGCCAGCAGTTCTGACGATGAGCAGTTCTTC; d_call: .; j_call: TRBJ2-1; v_call: TRBV6-6; clone_size: .
cdr3_aa: CASSLGDVGNTEAFF; cdr3_nt: TGTGCCAGCAGCTTAGGGGACGTGGGGAACACTGAAGCTTTCTTT; d_call: .; j_call: TRBJ1-1; v_call: TRBV11-1; clone_size: .